This T cell receptor (beta chain) stems from a study of OX40 agonist ivuxolimab in advanced cancers. Study in general: Prior therapy, whether anti-PD-1, anti-PD-L1 or anti-CTLA-4, was allowed, and less than 45% had some.

Sequencing was performed with immunoSEQ multiplex PCR; in TCRdb, only in-frame clones are kept and a portion is missing. The sample has about 76,000 clones, around nine tenths seen once. The CDR3 runs 15 residues. V was pared by 5 bases and J by 8 bases, with 12 bases of the junction left unmatched. CDR1 is LNHDA, CDR2 SQIVND, per germline (reference sequence). The sample holds a few counts of this clone. Its specificity is unknown. Study-wide points: In the 0.1 to 3.0 mg/kg range, CD4+ and CD8+ blood T cells had expanded clonally by week 6.

This chain joins TRBV19 and TRBJ1-2; 9 nucleotides agree with TRBD1. Source: CD4+ or CD8+ T cells sorted from blood, taken in a trial of the OX40 agonist ivuxolimab. This clonotype was sampled from an adult with an advanced solid tumor such as melanoma, head and neck, liver or kidney cancer. The CDR3 spells CASSAAGTGTSGYTF. The CDR3 region has the DNA TGTGCCAGTAGTGCAGCCGGGACAGGGACCAGCGGCTACACCTTC.